The 6 T cell receptor beta chains in this list originate from one sample, sequenced in a study of T-cell memory formation after mild COVID-19. TCRdb redid the calling of the 5' RACE reads with MiXCR, one entry per CDR3 protein. The table lists 150,000 to 200,000 distinct CDR3 sequences, roughly a fifth of them singletons. Input material: PBMCs or a T cell subset sorted from them (not recorded which). The source is an adult woman who had mild COVID-19 (a few samples of this study predate the infection). Cell type and time point are not known.

This clonotype was counted only a few times. This chain connects TRBV4-3 to TRBJ2-1; 8 bases are shared with TRBD2. From germline, CDR1 is LGHNA and CDR2 YSLEER. The CDR3 is 15 amino acids. V was pared by 0 bases and J by 9 bases, with 7 bases of the junction left unmatched. The CDR3 bases are TGCGCCAGCAGCCAAGATCGCGCGGGAGGTGGTGAGCAGTTCTTC. It is translated as CASSQDRAGGGEQFF.

In this sample, this clonotype turned up many times. This rearrangement joins TRBV27 to TRBJ2-3; D gene unclear. CDR1 and CDR2 (germline): MNHEY, SMNVEV (reference sequence). The CDR3 has 14 amino acids. The germline V and J ends were trimmed by 0 bases and 0 bases, with 4 bases remaining between them. CDR3 nucleotide sequence: TGTGCCAGCAGTTTATCGCTAAGCACAGATACGCAGTATTTT. This gives the protein CASSLSLSTDTQYF.

The V and J genes are TRBV27 and TRBJ1-2; D possibly corresponds to TRBD1 (5 bases). Germline loops: CDR1 MNHEY, CDR2 SMNVEV (reference sequence). Between the trimmed V and J ends, which lost 3 bases and 7 bases, there was a span of 12 bases. CDR3 length: 13 amino acids. In DNA, the CDR3 is TGTGCCAGCAGTTTTAGTTGGGGGTCTGGCTACACCTTC. Encoded protein: CASSFSWGSGYTF.

This clonotype was observed a handful of times. The chain recombines TRBV7-2 with TRBJ2-7, with D maybe TRBD2 (6 bases). V dropped 6 bases and J dropped 3 bases, with 15 bases sitting between them. CDR1 is SGHTA, CDR2 FQGNSA, per germline. The CDR3 contains 14 residues. The CDR3 spells CASSLSPSVYEQYF. The CDR3 DNA reads TGTGCCAGCAGTCTTTCGCCTAGCGTCTACGAGCAGTACTTC.

The sample holds a few counts of this clonotype. J is TRBJ2-5 and V is TRBV7-3; 9 bases align to TRBD1. The CDR3 runs 14 residues. Germline lookup yields CDR1 SGHTA and CDR2 FQGTGA. The trim removed 4 bases at V and 5 bases at J, leaving 5 bases unmatched. The CDR3 coding sequence is TGTGCCAGCAGCTCTACAGGGGGCGGGGAGACCCAGTACTTC. Its protein product is CASSSTGGGETQYF.

The V gene is TRBV7-2, the J gene TRBJ2-3, with 9 positions matching TRBD2. Germline CDR1 SGHTA, CDR2 FQGNSA. The CDR3 runs 16 residues. J gave up 2 bases and V 5 bases, and 8 bases lay outside the gene matches. The CDR3 loop is CASSLTSGPFTDTQYF. In nucleotides, the CDR3 is TGTGCCAGCAGCCTAACTAGCGGGCCGTTCACAGATACGCAGTATTTT.